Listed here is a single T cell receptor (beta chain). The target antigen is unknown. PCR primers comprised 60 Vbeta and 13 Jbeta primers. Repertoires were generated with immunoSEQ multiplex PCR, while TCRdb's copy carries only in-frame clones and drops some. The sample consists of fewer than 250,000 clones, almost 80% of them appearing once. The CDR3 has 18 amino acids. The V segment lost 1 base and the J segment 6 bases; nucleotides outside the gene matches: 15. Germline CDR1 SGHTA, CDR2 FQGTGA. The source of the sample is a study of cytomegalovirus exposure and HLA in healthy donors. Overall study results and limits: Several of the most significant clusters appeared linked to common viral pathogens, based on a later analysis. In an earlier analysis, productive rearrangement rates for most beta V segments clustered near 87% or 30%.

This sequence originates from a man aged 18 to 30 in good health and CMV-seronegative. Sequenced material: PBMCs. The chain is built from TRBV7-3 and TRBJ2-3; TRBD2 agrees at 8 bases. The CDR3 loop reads CASSLSHPRGGGGDTQYF. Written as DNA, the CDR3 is TGTGCCAGCAGCTTAAGTCATCCTCGGGGGGGAGGGGGGGATACGCAGTATTTT.